Below, 32 T cell receptor beta chains from the same sample are listed, as sequenced in a study of PD-L1 blockade in urothelial cancer. Profiled with immunoSEQ multiplex PCR; TCRdb holds only in-frame clones, not every one. The sample shows 86,000 or so clones, more than 70% of them seen only once. Noted time point: pretreatment peripheral blood. The material sequenced was PBMCs, taken around atezolizumab (anti-PD-L1) treatment. These receptors were taken from a man aged 55 to 70 with urothelial cancer.

The V gene is TRBV19, the J gene TRBJ2-1, with 9 positions matching TRBD1. From germline, CDR1 is LNHDA and CDR2 SQIVND (reference sequence). The CDR3 loop spans 13 amino acids. Trimming cost V 6 bases and J 6 bases; bases outside gene matches: 3. The CDR3 region is CASRRGQGNEQFF. The CDR3 DNA is TGTGCCAGTAGGCGGGGACAGGGCAATGAGCAGTTCTTC.

V is TRBV5-1 and J is TRBJ2-1; TRBD2 matches 12 bases. Unmatched junction bases numbered 5, after V lost 4 bases and J lost 9 bases. The germline V gene has CDR1 SGHRS and CDR2 YFSETQ. CDR3 length: 14 residues. This chain's CDR3 is CASSVTSGSGEQFF. CDR3 nucleotides: TGCGCCAGCAGCGTGACTAGCGGGAGCGGTGAGCAGTTCTTC. The entire variable domain, with the rest obtained from reference TRBV5-1 and TRBJ2-1, is as follows: KAGVTQTPRYLIKTRGQQVTLSCSPISGHRSVSWYQQTPGQGLQFLFEYFSETQRNKGNFPGRFSGRQFSNSRSEMNVSTLELGDSALYLCASSVTSGSGEQFFGPGTRLTVL.

This chain joins TRBV7-6 and TRBJ2-1; D is uncertain. Trimming shortened V by 4 bases and J by 4 bases, and 5 bases separated the two germline ends. The CDR3 has 12 residues. Germline-derived CDR1 and CDR2 are SGHVS and FNYEAQ. In DNA form, the CDR3 reads TGTGCCAGCAGCTACAATTACAATGAGCAGTTCTTC. This gives the protein CASSYNYNEQFF.

This chain links TRBV28 with TRBJ2-7; the D gene is possibly TRBD2 (6 bases). This CDR3 has 15 residues. The germline V gene has CDR1 MDHEN and CDR2 SYDVKM. V lost 8 bases and J lost 0, with 17 bases in between. The CDR3 DNA reads TGTGCCAGCCAAGACTGGAGGGCCAGCTCCTACGAGCAGTACTTC. As protein: CASQDWRASSYEQYF.

This sequence joins TRBV7-2 and TRBJ2-7; D remains ambiguous. Trimming took off 5 bases at V and 4 bases at J, with 9 bases between the two ends. There are 12 residues in the CDR3. The germline V gene has CDR1 SGHTA and CDR2 FQGNSA. In DNA form, the CDR3 reads TGTGCCAGCAGCGAAACTGCATACGAGCAGTACTTC. Protein sequence: CASSETAYEQYF.

This clone appeared once. This sequence joins TRBV7-9 and TRBJ1-3; 7 nucleotides align to TRBD1. Germline lookup yields CDR1 SEHNR and CDR2 FQNEAQ (reference sequence). The CDR3 length is 15 residues. The trim removed 5 bases at V and 1 base at J, leaving 5 bases unmatched. DNA for the CDR3: TGTGCCAGCAGCCGGACAGGAGGGTCTGGAAACACCATATATTTT. Translated: CASSRTGGSGNTIYF.

The table lists this clone with a count of one. The chain joins TRBV9 to TRBJ2-6; possible D gene TRBD1, 5 bases. Germline CDR1 SGDLS, CDR2 YYNGEE. CDR3 length equals 15 residues. V lost 3 bases and J 3 bases, leaving 10 bases between the germline ends. The DNA for the CDR3 is TGTGCCAGCAGCGGAGAGACAGTTGGGGCCAACGTCCTGACTTTC. Protein sequence: CASSGETVGANVLTF.

This clone appeared once. This chain links TRBV9 with TRBJ2-5; 8 bases are a match to TRBD2. The CDR3 extends over 14 amino acids. Germline values: CDR1 SGDLS, CDR2 YYNGEE. The trim removed 3 bases at V and 5 bases at J, leaving 6 bases unmatched. The CDR3 region has the DNA TGTGCCAGCAGCGCGGGGGGGCGGGATGAGACCCAGTACTTC. This gives the protein CASSAGGRDETQYF.

V is TRBV6-5 and J is TRBJ1-2; the match to TRBD1 covers 7 bases. The junction had 8 bases not matched to a gene; V was cut back by 2 bases and J by 2 bases. The V gene's germline CDR1 is MNHEY and CDR2 SVGAGI. The CDR3 contains 16 residues. The chain's CDR3 is CASSYGRDRLNYGYTF. CDR3 bases: TGTGCCAGCAGTTACGGCCGGGACAGACTAAACTATGGCTACACCTTC.

The J gene is TRBJ2-7, the V gene TRBV7-3, with 10 bases lining up with TRBD1. Per germline, CDR1 SGHTA and CDR2 FQGTGA. J was trimmed by 2 bases and V by 5 bases; bases with no gene match: 3. The CDR3 is 14 amino acids. The chain's CDR3 is CASSQGQGTYEQYF. DNA for the CDR3: TGTGCCAGCAGCCAGGGACAGGGGACCTACGAGCAGTACTTC.

The chain carries TRBV7-9 and TRBJ2-7; 9 nucleotides agree with TRBD2. The CDR3 runs to 14 residues. Germline V CDR1 and CDR2: SEHNR, FQNEAQ (reference sequence). The ends lost 7 bases at V and 5 bases at J; junction bases unmatched: 9. The CDR3 DNA sequence: TGTGCCAGCACCTCACCAGCGGGGGGTGACGAGCAGTACTTC. Amino acids: CASTSPAGGDEQYF.

This rearrangement joins TRBV5-6 to TRBJ1-2, with a possible D match to TRBD1 (5 bases). The CDR3 is 11 amino acids. The V gene lost 4 bases and the J gene lost 7 bases, with 8 bases spanning the gap. Germline loops: CDR1 SGHDT, CDR2 YYEEEE. The CDR3: CASSLRVGYTF. As DNA, the CDR3 is TGTGCCAGCAGCCTCAGGGTTGGCTACACCTTC. Full variable domain (outside the CDR3, taken from reference TRBV5-6 and TRBJ1-2): DAGVTQSPTHLIKTRGQQVTLRCSPKSGHDTVSWYQQALGQGPQFIFQYYEEEERQRGNFPDRFSGHQFPNYSSELNVNALLLGDSALYLCASSLRVGYTFGSGTRLTVV.

The chain joins TRBV11-3 to TRBJ2-1, with 8 bases matching TRBD2. The CDR3 sequence is 13 residues long. V trimming: 6 bases; J trimming: 2 bases; junction bases outside the gene matches: 0. Germline V gene sequence: CDR1 SGHNT, CDR2 YENEEA. The CDR3 nucleotides read TGTGCCAGCAGGCGGGGGGCCTACAATGAGCAGTTCTTC. It encodes CASRRGAYNEQFF.

This chain connects TRBV30 to TRBJ2-1; TRBD2 matches at 10 bases. The CDR3 contains 15 residues. Trimming removed 0 bases from V and 8 bases from J; junction bases left unmatched: 7. CDR1 and CDR2 from the germline V gene are GTSNPN and SVGIG (reference sequence). The CDR3, as DNA: TGTGCCTGGAGTGTAGGTCTAGCGGGAGCGGATGAGCAGTTCTTC. Protein sequence: CAWSVGLAGADEQFF. The complete variable domain, with remaining parts taken from reference TRBV30 and TRBJ2-1, reads SQTIHQWPATLVQPVGSPLSLECTVEGTSNPNLYWYRQAAGRGLQLLFYSVGIGQISSEVPQNLSASRPQDRQFILSSKKLLLSDSGFYLCAWSVGLAGADEQFFGPGTRLTVL.

The chain has TRBV5-1 and TRBJ1-2; 7 nucleotides match TRBD1. Germline V gene lookup returns CDR1 SGHRS and CDR2 YFSETQ. This CDR3 contains 15 residues. Losses at the gene ends were 1 base for V and 7 bases for J; bases not matched to a gene: 10. CDR3 coding DNA: TGCGCCAGCAGCTTGACCACAGGGGAGAATGCTGGCTACACCTTC. Translation gives CASSLTTGENAGYTF.

This chain links TRBV5-1 with TRBJ2-7; D uncertain. Trimming stripped 4 bases from V and 4 bases from J, with 9 bases between. The CDR3 is made up of 12 amino acids. Germline assignment: CDR1 SGHRS and CDR2 YFSETQ. CDR3 sequence (DNA): TGCGCCAGCAGCGAAGGAGAATACGAGCAGTACTTC. Its translation is CASSEGEYEQYF.

The gene calls are TRBV18 and TRBJ2-7; tentatively, D is TRBD1 (5 bases). V was trimmed by 3 bases and J by 0 bases, leaving 9 bases between them. The CDR3 runs 14 residues. Germline CDR1 is KGHSH and CDR2 is LQKENI. The DNA of the CDR3 is TGTGCCAGCTCACCCACAGGTAGCTCCTACGAGCAGTACTTC. It yields the protein CASSPTGSSYEQYF. Complete variable domain (other parts from reference TRBV18 and TRBJ2-7): NAGVMQNPRHLVRRRGQEARLRCSPMKGHSHVYWYRQLPEEGLKFMVYLQKENIIDESGMPKERFSAEFPKEGPSILRIQQVVRGDSAAYFCASSPTGSSYEQYFGPGTRLTVT.

This clone was found a few times. The gene calls are TRBV5-1 and TRBJ2-2; 11 positions match TRBD2. The CDR3 is 18 residues long. The junction had 11 bases not matched to a gene; V was cut back by 1 base and J by 6 bases. Germline V CDR1 and CDR2: SGHRS, YFSETQ. CDR3 coding DNA: TGCGCCAGCAGCTTGTACCGTATTGGGACTAGCGGATCCGGGGAGCTGTTTTTT. Translating it yields CASSLYRIGTSGSGELFF.

The chain links TRBV6-1 to TRBJ2-3; no clear D gene. The CDR3 is 17 residues long. V was trimmed by 3 bases and J by 0 bases, leaving 16 bases between them. Germline V lookup: CDR1 MNHNS, CDR2 SASEGT. This CDR3 is CASSDRWATTSTDTQYF. The CDR3 nucleotides are TGTGCCAGCAGTGATAGGTGGGCTACCACAAGCACAGATACGCAGTATTTT.

V and J are TRBV7-9 and TRBJ1-1; TRBD1 matches at 8 bases. The CDR3 has 15 amino acids. Germline-derived CDR1 and CDR2 are SEHNR and FQNEAQ (reference sequence). The V and J ends lost 6 bases and 0 bases, in that order; junction bases with no gene match: 6. CDR3 nucleotide sequence: TGTGCCAGCAGACCGCGGGACAGGTTGAACACTGAAGCTTTCTTT. The encoded protein is CASRPRDRLNTEAFF.

This clone was observed a single time. This chain uses TRBV7-2 with TRBJ1-2; 7 bases fit TRBD1. The CDR3 length is 17 residues. The V and J ends lost 0 bases and 2 bases, in that order; junction bases with no gene match: 9. The germline V gene encodes CDR1 SGHTA and CDR2 FQGNSA. CDR3 protein: CASSLALMGQKNYGYTF. DNA for the CDR3: TGTGCCAGCAGCTTAGCGTTAATGGGACAGAAAAACTATGGCTACACCTTC.

V and J are TRBV29-1 and TRBJ1-1; 11 nucleotides line up with TRBD1. This CDR3 spans 15 amino acids. The V and J ends lost 3 bases and 4 bases, in that order; junction bases with no gene match: 7. CDR1 is SQVTM and CDR2 is ANQGSEA in the germline V gene. The CDR3 loop is CSVDGTGGMSTEAFF. CDR3 DNA: TGCAGCGTTGACGGGACAGGGGGTATGAGCACTGAAGCTTTCTTT. Supplemented by reference TRBV29-1 and TRBJ1-1, the full variable domain reads SAVISQKPSRDICQRGTSLTIQCQVDSQVTMMFWYRQQPGQSLTLIATANQGSEATYESGFVIDKFPISRPNLTFSTLTVSNMSPEDSSIYLCSVDGTGGMSTEAFFGQGTRLTVV.

The CDR3 sequence: CASSPFTDSPYNEQFF. DNA of the CDR3: TGTGCCAGCTCACCCTTTACGGACAGTCCCTACAATGAGCAGTTCTTC. The chain links TRBV18 to TRBJ2-1, with a tentative D call TRBD1 (6 bases). There are 16 residues in the CDR3. V lost 3 bases to trimming and J lost 2 bases, with 14 bases between them. The germline V gene encodes CDR1 KGHSH and CDR2 LQKENI.

The chain uses TRBV7-2 and TRBJ2-7; D is ambiguous. Germline CDR1 is SGHTA and CDR2 is FQGNSA. The V and J ends lost 1 base and 3 bases respectively, with 10 bases between them. The CDR3 spans 14 residues. This chain's CDR3 is CASSLDEASYEQYF. For the CDR3, the DNA is TGTGCCAGCAGCTTAGACGAGGCCAGCTACGAGCAGTACTTC.

The V gene is TRBV7-2, the J gene TRBJ2-7; TRBD2 agrees at 12 bases. Per the germline V gene, CDR1 is SGHTA and CDR2 is FQGNSA. This CDR3 region has 17 residues. J lost 5 bases, V lost 6 bases, and 14 bases had no gene match. The CDR3 protein is CASRYGLAGFRSNEQYF. In DNA form, the CDR3 reads TGTGCCAGCAGGTACGGACTAGCGGGATTCCGTTCTAACGAGCAGTACTTC. Using reference TRBV7-2 and TRBJ2-7 for the parts outside the CDR3, the full variable domain is GAGVSQSPSNKVTEKGKDVELRCDPISGHTALYWYRQSLGQGLEFLIYFQGNSAPDKSGLPSDRFSAERTGGSVSTLTIQRTQQEDSAVYLCASRYGLAGFRSNEQYFGPGTRLTVT.

The rearrangement links TRBV30 to TRBJ2-1; D is uncertain. CDR1 is GTSNPN and CDR2 is SVGIG in the germline V gene (reference sequence). The V end lost 0 bases, the J end lost 10 bases, and 10 bases lay between the germline ends. CDR3 length equals 12 residues. The CDR3 protein is CAWSVSQREQFF. Written as DNA, the CDR3 is TGTGCCTGGAGTGTTTCTCAGCGAGAGCAGTTCTTC.

This chain connects TRBV6-5 to TRBJ2-7; the D is unclear. Per the germline V gene, CDR1 is MNHEY and CDR2 is SVGAGI. The length of the CDR3 is 13 residues. The V and J ends lost 2 bases and 0 bases respectively, with 5 bases between them. In DNA form, the CDR3 reads TGTGCCAGCAGTTACCGGAGCTCCTACGAGCAGTACTTC. Translated, it gives CASSYRSSYEQYF.

This rearrangement joins TRBV7-9 to TRBJ2-2; 7 positions agree with TRBD1. The length of the CDR3 is 15 residues. Germline V gene lookup returns CDR1 SEHNR and CDR2 FQNEAQ (reference sequence). The J segment lost 1 base and the V segment lost 5 bases, leaving 4 bases of the junction unmatched. The CDR3 reads CASSRNRGNTGELFF. In nucleotides, the CDR3 is TGTGCCAGCAGCCGAAACAGGGGGAACACCGGGGAGCTGTTTTTT.

The rearrangement uses TRBV6-5 and TRBJ2-2; D might be TRBD1 (6 bases). The V end lost 3 bases, the J end lost 1 base, and 12 bases lay between the germline ends. Germline CDR1 and CDR2: MNHEY and SVGAGI. This CDR3 has 16 residues. The CDR3 nucleotides read TGTGCCAGCAGTTATCCGACAGGACTGAACACCGGGGAGCTGTTTTTT. This sequence encodes CASSYPTGLNTGELFF.

The genes are TRBV4-1 and TRBJ2-1; 8 bases line up with TRBD2. Trimming removed 4 bases from V and 5 bases from J; junction bases left unmatched: 7. Germline V lookup: CDR1 MGHRA, CDR2 YSYEKL. This CDR3 region has 15 residues. The CDR3 region is CASSRPSGYNNEQFF. DNA of the CDR3: TGCGCCAGCAGCCGCCCTAGCGGGTATAACAATGAGCAGTTCTTC.

The chain recombines TRBV19 with TRBJ2-7, with 8 bases aligning to TRBD2. With V trimmed by 5 bases and J by 2 bases, 5 bases remained unmatched. The CDR3 is 14 amino acids. The germline gives CDR1 LNHDA, CDR2 SQIVND (reference sequence). The CDR3 bases are TGTGCCAGTAGTGAGACGGGGGGGCCCTACGAGCAGTACTTC. Translation gives CASSETGGPYEQYF.

This clone came up once. The chain links TRBV30 to TRBJ2-2; weak D call: TRBD2 (5 bases). The germline V gene encodes CDR1 GTSNPN and CDR2 SVGIG (reference sequence). Trimming removed 5 bases at V and 6 bases at J, with 10 bases between. The length of the CDR3 is 12 residues. CDR3 protein: CAWDEGSGELFF. Written as DNA, the CDR3 is TGTGCCTGGGATGAGGGATCCGGGGAGCTGTTTTTT. Together with reference TRBV30 and TRBJ2-2, the CDR3 gives the full variable domain: SQTIHQWPATLVQPVGSPLSLECTVEGTSNPNLYWYRQAAGRGLQLLFYSVGIGQISSEVPQNLSASRPQDRQFILSSKKLLLSDSGFYLCAWDEGSGELFFGEGSRLTVL.